The rows below give T cell receptor beta chains drawn from one sample of a study of blood T cell repertoires in COVID-19. Data came from immunoSEQ multiplex PCR; TCRdb stores just in-frame clones and leaves some out. The profile shows roughly 150,000 clones, approximately 82% of them singletons. What was sequenced was peripheral blood. All receptors derive from a woman between 50 and 59 years old with acute or convalescent COVID-19. Each CDR3 is given with its conserved first and last residue. Each record gives: V gene, D gene, clone size, J gene, CDR3 protein, CDR3 DNA. D genes are given only for firm matches. The listing skips clone size in some rows; elsewhere it reads once, few, many or a size class.

>TRBV7-2|TRBD2|NA|TRBJ2-1
CASSYAGGPSSYNEQFF
TGTGCCAGCAGCTACGCGGGGGGGCCGAGCTCCTACAATGAGCAGTTCTTC
>TRBV29-1|TRBD1|NA|TRBJ1-4
CSVGSGTANEKLFF
TGCAGCGTTGGGTCCGGGACAGCTAATGAAAAACTGTTTTTT
>TRBV4-3|NA|NA|TRBJ1-1
CASSLDRNTEAFF
TGCGCCAGCAGCCTCGACAGGAACACTGAAGCTTTCTTT
>TRBV2|TRBD1|NA|TRBJ1-6
CASSAQPGQSNSPLHF
TGTGCCAGCAGTGCCCAGCCGGGACAGAGTAATTCACCCCTCCACTTT
>TRBV6-5|TRBD1|NA|TRBJ1-1
CASSRTGGTEAFF
TGTGCCAGCAGCCGTACAGGGGGGACTGAAGCTTTCTTT
>TRBV7-6|TRBD1|NA|TRBJ2-7
CASSPRMAGGSYEQYF
TGTGCCAGCAGCCCCCGAATGGCAGGGGGTTCCTACGAGCAGTACTTC
>TRBV6-5|NA|NA|TRBJ1-6
CASGFGHSNSPLHF
TGTGCCAGCGGATTCGGACACTCGAATTCACCCCTCCACTTT
>TRBV9|NA|once|TRBJ2-2
CASSRPGLHTGELFF
TGTGCCAGCAGCCGTCCAGGGCTCCACACCGGGGAGCTGTTTTTT
>TRBV12-3/TRBV12-4|NA|NA|TRBJ1-2
CASTSDSPYGYTF
TGTGCCAGCACCTCGGACAGCCCCTATGGCTACACCTTC
>TRBV29-1|NA|few|TRBJ1-6
CSVRVEGGGLNSPLHF
TGCAGCGTTCGAGTGGAGGGGGGGGGACTTAATTCACCCCTCCACTTT
>TRBV6-5|TRBD1|NA|TRBJ1-5
CASSSAGTGGNQPQHF
TGTGCCAGCAGTTCGGCCGGGACAGGGGGGAATCAGCCCCAGCATTTT
>TRBV6-4|NA|NA|TRBJ2-3
CASSDSGGYDTQYF
TGTGCCAGCAGTGACTCGGGGGGTTACGATACGCAGTATTTT
>TRBV5-1|TRBD1|NA|TRBJ2-2
CASSPSGQTGELFF
TGCGCCAGCAGCCCCTCGGGACAGACCGGGGAGCTGTTTTTT
>TRBV28|NA|NA|TRBJ2-2
CASSFVRNANTGELFF
TGTGCCAGCAGTTTTGTGCGTAACGCGAACACCGGGGAGCTGTTTTTT
>TRBV6-5|TRBD2|NA|TRBJ2-7
CASSTQGLAGQEQYF
TGTGCCAGCAGTACACAGGGACTAGCGGGGCAAGAGCAGTACTTC
>TRBV5-1|NA|NA|TRBJ1-1
CASSSRTDFTEAFF
TGCGCCAGCAGCTCGCGGACAGATTTCACTGAAGCTTTCTTT
>TRBV20-1|NA|NA|TRBJ1-4
CSARVGEKLFF
TGCAGTGCTAGAGTTGGCGAAAAACTGTTTTTT
>TRBV5-4|TRBD2|NA|TRBJ2-5
CASSIGGGEMETQYF
TGTGCCAGCAGCATAGGTGGGGGGGAAATGGAGACCCAGTACTTC
>TRBV5-1|TRBD1|NA|TRBJ1-2
CASSSDRGRNGYGYTF
TGCGCCAGCAGCTCGGACAGGGGGCGAAATGGCTATGGCTACACCTTC
>TRBV4-3|NA|NA|TRBJ1-1
CASRLGQDLNTEAFF
TGCGCCAGCCGCCTTGGTCAGGATCTGAACACTGAAGCTTTCTTT
>TRBV2|NA|NA|TRBJ2-3
CASSGGGTTDTQYF
TGTGCCAGCAGTGGAGGCGGGACCACAGATACGCAGTATTTT
>TRBV6-5|NA|NA|TRBJ2-5
CASGLSWAQETQYF
TGTGCCAGCGGACTGAGTTGGGCACAAGAGACCCAGTACTTC
>TRBV5-1|NA|NA|TRBJ2-1
CASSFAEDYNEQFF
TGCGCCAGCAGCTTCGCAGAGGACTACAATGAGCAGTTCTTC
>TRBV7-2|TRBD1|NA|TRBJ1-5
CASSVGQGAGQPQHF
TGTGCCAGCAGCGTAGGACAGGGGGCCGGTCAGCCCCAGCATTTT
>TRBV11-2|TRBD1|NA|TRBJ2-1
CASSFSIRDRVDEQFF
TGTGCCAGCAGCTTTTCAATCCGGGACAGGGTCGATGAGCAGTTCTTC